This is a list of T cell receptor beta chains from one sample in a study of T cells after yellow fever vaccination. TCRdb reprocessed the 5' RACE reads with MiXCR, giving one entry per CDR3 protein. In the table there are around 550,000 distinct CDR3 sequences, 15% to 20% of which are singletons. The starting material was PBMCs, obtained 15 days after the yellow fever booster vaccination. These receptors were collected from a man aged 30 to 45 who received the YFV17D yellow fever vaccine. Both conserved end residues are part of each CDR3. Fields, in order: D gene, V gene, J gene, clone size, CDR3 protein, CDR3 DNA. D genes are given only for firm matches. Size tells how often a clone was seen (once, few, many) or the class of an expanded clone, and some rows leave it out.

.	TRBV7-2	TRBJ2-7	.	CASSAPGEVQYF	TGTGCCAGCAGCGCCCCAGGGGAAGTGCAGTACTTC
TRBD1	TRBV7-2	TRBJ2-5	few	CASSLARTGGETQYF	TGTGCCAGCAGCTTAGCCAGGACAGGGGGGGAGACCCAGTACTTC
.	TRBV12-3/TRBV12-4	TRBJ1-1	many	CASSLAQNTEAFF	TGTGCCAGCAGTTTAGCGCAGAACACTGAAGCTTTCTTT
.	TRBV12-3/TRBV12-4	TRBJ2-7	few	CASSLEISVGYEQYF	TGTGCCAGCAGTTTAGAGATCAGCGTCGGCTACGAGCAGTACTTC
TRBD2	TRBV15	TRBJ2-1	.	CATSKGAGLKYNEQFF	TGTGCCACCAGCAAAGGCGCGGGACTAAAATACAATGAGCAGTTCTTC
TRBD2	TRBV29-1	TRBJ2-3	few	CSVVRTSGSGADTQYF	TGCAGCGTTGTCCGAACTAGCGGGAGTGGGGCAGATACGCAGTATTTT
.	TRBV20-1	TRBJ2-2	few	CSARPNTGELFF	TGCAGTGCTAGACCAAACACCGGGGAGCTGTTTTTT
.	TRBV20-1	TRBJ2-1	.	CSARLTSVEQFF	TGCAGTGCACGACTGACTAGTGTTGAGCAGTTCTTC
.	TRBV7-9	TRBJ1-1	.	CASSLVGTGTSFF	.
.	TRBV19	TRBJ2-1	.	CAGEPPGSDEQFF	TGTGCCGGTGAACCGCCGGGGAGCGACGAGCAGTTCTTC
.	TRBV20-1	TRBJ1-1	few	CSALTEANTEAFF	TGCAGTGCTTTGACAGAAGCGAACACTGAAGCTTTCTTT
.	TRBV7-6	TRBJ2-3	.	CASSVTVSDTQYF	TGTGCCAGCAGCGTCACAGTTTCAGATACGCAGTATTTT
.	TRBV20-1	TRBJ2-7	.	CSAREGRLEQYF	TGCAGTGCTAGAGAGGGACGGCTCGAGCAGTACTTC
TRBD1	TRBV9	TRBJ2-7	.	CASSVGGTGLYEQYF	TGTGCCAGCAGCGTAGGTGGGACAGGGCTATACGAGCAGTACTTC
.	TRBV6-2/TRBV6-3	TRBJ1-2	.	CASSSPGLAQRYTF	TGTGCCAGCAGTTCCCCGGGGCTCGCTCAACGCTACACCTTC
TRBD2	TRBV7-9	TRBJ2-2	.	CASSPELAAGTGELFF	TGTGCCAGCAGCCCGGAACTAGCGGCGGGCACCGGGGAGCTGTTTTTT
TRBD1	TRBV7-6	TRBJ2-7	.	CASGQGFSEQYF	TGTGCCAGTGGACAGGGCTTTAGCGAGCAGTACTTC
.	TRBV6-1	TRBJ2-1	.	CASSSGLPPEQFF	TGTGCCAGCAGCTCCGGACTACCTCCGGAGCAGTTCTTC
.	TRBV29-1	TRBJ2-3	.	CSVTGTTSTDTQYF	TGCAGCGTAACCGGGACCACTAGCACAGATACGCAGTATTTT
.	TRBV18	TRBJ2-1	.	CASSPPGPKPYNEQFF	TGTGCCAGCTCACCCCCCGGGCCCAAGCCCTACAATGAGCAGTTCTTC
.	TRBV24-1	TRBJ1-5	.	CATSEGTSNQPQHF	TGTGCCACCAGTGAGGGGACAAGCAATCAGCCCCAGCATTTT
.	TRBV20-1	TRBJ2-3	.	CSAITAPSDTQYF	TGCAGTGCTATCACCGCGCCATCAGATACGCAGTATTTT
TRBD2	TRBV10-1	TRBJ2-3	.	CASSDRGTSGRNKEDTQYF	TGCGCCAGCAGTGACCGAGGGACTAGCGGGAGGAATAAGGAGGATACGCAGTATTTT
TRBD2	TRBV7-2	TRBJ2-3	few	CASSVLAGVVDTQYF	TGTGCCAGCAGCGTACTAGCGGGAGTCGTCGATACGCAGTATTTT
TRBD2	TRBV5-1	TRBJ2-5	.	CASSGLAGPETQYF	TGCGCCAGCAGTGGACTAGCGGGACCAGAGACCCAGTACTTC
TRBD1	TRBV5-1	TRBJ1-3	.	CASRPGTASGNTIYF	TGCGCCAGCAGGCCCGGGACAGCCTCTGGAAACACCATATATTTT
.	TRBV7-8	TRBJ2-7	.	CASSRQRSEQYF	TGTGCCAGCAGCAGACAGCGTTCGGAGCAGTACTTC
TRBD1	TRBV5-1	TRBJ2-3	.	CASSLGQGAISGADTQYF	TGCGCCAGCAGCTTGGGGCAGGGGGCGATCAGTGGAGCAGATACGCAGTATTTT
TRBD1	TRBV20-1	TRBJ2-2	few	CSANRDRRTGELFF	TGCAGTGCGAACCGGGACAGGCGCACCGGGGAGCTGTTTTTT
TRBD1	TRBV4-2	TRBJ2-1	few	CASSQDGTGGWNEQFF	TGTGCCAGCAGCCAAGACGGGACAGGGGGTTGGAATGAGCAGTTCTTC
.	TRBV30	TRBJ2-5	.	CAWSIETQYF	TGTGCCTGGAGTATTGAGACCCAGTACTTC
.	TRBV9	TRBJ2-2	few	CASKPSVNTGELFF	TGTGCCAGCAAGCCCTCAGTGAACACCGGGGAGCTGTTTTTT
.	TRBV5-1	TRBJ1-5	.	CASRLGPADQPQHF	TGCGCCAGCAGATTGGGACCGGCCGATCAGCCCCAGCATTTT
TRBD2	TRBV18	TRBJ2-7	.	CASSFTVVAGGISPYEQYF	TGTGCCAGCTCTTTCACCGTGGTAGCGGGAGGCATTTCCCCCTACGAGCAGTACTTC
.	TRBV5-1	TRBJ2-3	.	CASVLSLPRTDTQYF	TGCGCCAGCGTCCTATCGTTGCCCCGCACAGATACGCAGTATTTT